Here is one TCR beta chain with its context. This record comes from a study of blood T cell repertoires in COVID-19. Trimming removed 0 bases from V and 6 bases from J; junction bases left unmatched: 6. This CDR3 has 15 residues. Germline CDR1 is SGHRS and CDR2 is YFSETQ. Source study methods: Nucleated cell number was recorded as an estimate derived from reference gene primer amplification. The protocol was immunoSEQ multiplex PCR, while the TCRdb copy is restricted to in-frame clones and leaves out a portion. The V and J calls and clone size were taken over from that table, and D and trimming were inferred from the DNA. The table records more than 300,000 clones, more than 80% of them present only once.

This TCR came from a man aged 18-30 years who had recovered from COVID-19. Material: peripheral blood. The V call is TRBV5-1, the J call TRBJ1-2; 9 bases line up with TRBD1. The CDR3 spells CASSLAGTGNDGYTF. CDR3 DNA: TGCGCCAGCAGCTTGGCGGGGACAGGGAACGATGGCTACACCTTC.